One T cell receptor beta chain is described in this entry. Its target is unknown. Use of 60 Vbeta and 13 Jbeta primers characterized the PCR. In the authors' workflow: An analysis performed later counted roughly 80 million unique TCR beta chains (roughly 10 million of them shared). TCRdb's table, derived via immunoSEQ multiplex PCR, lists solely in-frame clones and lacks some. V and J calls plus clone size are reproduced from that table; the DNA served to infer D and trimming. Altogether around 160,000 clones are present, around 84% being singletons, with the ten largest covering 3%. The CDR3 runs to 14 residues. Germline V gene lookup returns CDR1 MNHEY and CDR2 SMNVEV (reference sequence). Trimming removed 1 base from V and 4 bases from J, with 10 bases in between. This sample is drawn from a study of cytomegalovirus exposure and HLA in healthy donors. Study in general: The Caucasian-associated ancestry cluster held under 90% of under 450 genotyped donors.

Study-wide results and caveats: V- and J-gene trimming of TCR beta was linked (in a later analysis) to a missense DCLRE1C variant.

The TCR was taken from a man aged 40-50 years in good health and CMV-seropositive. The gene calls are TRBV27 and TRBJ2-5, with a possible D match to TRBD1 (6 bases). Sequencing was performed on PBMCs. CDR3: CASSLLQGRETQYF. CDR3 in DNA: TGTGCCAGCAGTTTATTACAGGGTAGAGAGACCCAGTACTTC.